The present TCR beta chain was sequenced within a study of T cells of healthy individuals. Many counts were recorded for this clonotype. TCRdb analysed the 5' RACE reads with MiXCR anew, one entry per CDR3 protein. Among 85,000 to 100,000 distinct CDR3 sequences, roughly a sixth were seen once, and the ten largest hold roughly 6.2%. Germline V lookup: CDR1 SGHTA, CDR2 FQGNSA. The CDR3 loop spans 15 amino acids. With 1 base removed from V and 4 bases from J, the gap between germline ends came to 14 bases. The receptor comes from a human donor in good health. V usage is TRBV7-2 and J usage is TRBJ2-7, with D unresolved. The CDR3 protein is CASSLGQTLGYEQYF. DNA of the CDR3: TGTGCCAGCAGCTTAGGGCAAACCCTGGGGTACGAGCAGTACTTC. The variable domain in full, completed from reference TRBV7-2 and TRBJ2-7, reads GAGVSQSPSNKVTEKGKDVELRCDPISGHTALYWYRQSLGQGLEFLIYFQGNSAPDKSGLPSDRFSAERTGGSVSTLTIQRTQQEDSAVYLCASSLGQTLGYEQYFGPGTRLTVT.